The 7 T cell receptor beta chains below all came from one sample that was sequenced in a study of T cells expressing NK-cell markers. TCRdb reworked the 5' RACE reads into one entry per CDR3 protein, no DNA. The ten top clones account for around 20%, within a sample of more than 90,000 distinct CDR3 sequences. Sequencing was performed on blood T cells: a sorted CD56 or NKG2C T cell subset, CD4+ or CD8+ T cells, or bulk PBMC T cells (not recorded which). These receptor sequences come from a woman between 18 and 75 years old in good health.

The chain recombines TRBV4-1 with TRBJ2-1; the TCRdb call, TRBD1, lacks DNA for checking. The germline gives CDR1 MGHRA, CDR2 YSYEKL. The CDR3 extends over 13 amino acids. CDR3 amino acids: CASSQGGGPGQFF.

This chain joins TRBV6-5 and TRBJ2-2; TCRdb's assignment of TRBD2 cannot be checked, as there is no DNA. The CDR3 covers 15 residues. CDR1 is MNHEY, CDR2 SVGAGI, per germline. This CDR3 reads CASSYVERGGGELFF.

The chain combines TRBV20-1 with TRBJ2-1; TCRdb lists TRBD2, though no DNA is available to test this call. The CDR3 has 13 amino acids. The V gene's germline CDR1 is DFQATT and CDR2 SNEGSKA (reference sequence). The CDR3 loop is CSARDLGGPEQFF.

This sequence joins TRBV20-1 and TRBJ2-3; TCRdb's D call, TRBD2, is unchecked because there is no DNA. Germline CDR1 DFQATT, CDR2 SNEGSKA (reference sequence). CDR3 length equals 17 residues. The CDR3 spells CSAPGLAGGLGPDTQYF.

This sequence joins TRBV14 and TRBJ2-1. Per the germline V gene, CDR1 is SGHDN and CDR2 is FVKESK. The CDR3 spans 12 residues. The CDR3 spells CASSQLLLEQFF.

The rearrangement uses TRBV12-3 or TRBV12-4 and TRBJ2-1; TCRdb gives TRBD1 as the D gene, but with no DNA this cannot be confirmed. The CDR3 loop spans 15 amino acids. The CDR3 region is CASSPQDRPGDEQFF.

The chain links TRBV16 to TRBJ1-5; the D gene TCRdb calls, TRBD1, cannot be checked with no DNA. CDR3 size: 15 residues. In germline, CDR1 is KGHSY, CDR2 FQNENV. The CDR3 region is CASSQETGSNQPQHF.